A single sample is the source of the 3 T cell receptor beta chains below, sequenced in a study of T cell repertoires in cytomegalovirus infection. From the reads, TCRdb called clonotypes with MiXCR, one entry per CDR3 protein. This sample has about 490,000 distinct CDR3 sequences, with over 9% found just once. Material for sequencing was PBMCs. The receptors originated from a human donor in good health (CMV status not recorded). Some clones in this sample may be carry-over from other donors' samples.

This clonotype appeared many times. This chain connects TRBV28 to TRBJ2-1, with D perhaps matching TRBD1 (6 bases). CDR1 and CDR2 from the germline V gene are MDHEN and SYDVKM. The V and J ends lost 6 bases and 9 bases respectively, with 15 bases between them. This CDR3 is 13 amino acids long. This CDR3 reads CASRRTGLGEQFF. The CDR3 coding sequence is TGTGCCAGCAGGAGAACAGGGCTCGGTGAGCAGTTCTTC. The entire variable domain, with the rest obtained from reference TRBV28 and TRBJ2-1, is as follows: DVKVTQSSRYLVKRTGEKVFLECVQDMDHENMFWYRQDPGLGLRLIYFSYDVKMKEKGDIPEGYSVSREKKERFSLILESASTNQTSMYLCASRRTGLGEQFFGPGTRLTVL.

Ten or more counts support this clonotype. The chain links TRBV4-1 to TRBJ2-1; D not certain. The CDR3 is 17 residues long. The germline gives CDR1 MGHRA, CDR2 YSYEKL. V was shortened by 4 bases and J by 2 bases, with 18 bases between the two germline ends. The CDR3 region is CASSLEPLLSAYNEQFF. CDR3 coding DNA: TGCGCCAGCAGCCTGGAACCCCTGCTGTCGGCCTACAATGAGCAGTTCTTC.

This clonotype was counted ten times or more. This chain connects TRBV5-8 to TRBJ2-1; D not resolved. The germline V gene has CDR1 SGHTS and CDR2 YDEGEE. The germline V and J ends were trimmed by 3 bases and 3 bases, with 16 bases remaining between them. The CDR3 is 16 amino acids. CDR3 in amino acids: CASSSRIGNLYNEQFF. CDR3 nucleotide sequence: TGTGCCAGCAGCTCGCGAATAGGGAATCTCTACAATGAGCAGTTCTTC.